The 28 T cell receptor beta chains below were found in one sample sequenced in a study of OX40 agonist ivuxolimab in advanced cancers. TCRdb's table, derived via immunoSEQ multiplex PCR, lists solely in-frame clones and lacks some. The top ten clones hold about 5% of a sample with 50,000 to 65,000 clones, over 75% of them seen once. The specimen was CD4+ or CD8+ T cells sorted from blood, collected in a trial of the OX40 agonist ivuxolimab. All receptors come from an adult with an advanced solid tumor such as melanoma, head and neck, liver or kidney cancer.

V usage is TRBV7-9 and J usage is TRBJ1-2, with D tentatively TRBD1 (6 bases). The V end was cut by 5 bases, the J end by 2 bases, with 12 bases between. Looked up from germline, CDR1 is SEHNR and CDR2 is FQNEAQ (reference sequence). This CDR3 has 14 amino acids. As DNA, the CDR3 is TGTGCCAGCAGCCCCCGCACAGGGAACTATGGCTACACCTTC. Translation: CASSPRTGNYGYTF.

The V call is TRBV15, the J call TRBJ1-5; TRBD1 is a possible D gene (6 bases). This CDR3 is 16 amino acids long. CDR1 is LNHNV and CDR2 is YYDKDF in the germline V gene (reference sequence). The V and J ends lost 1 base and 4 bases respectively, with 14 bases between them. The CDR3 DNA sequence: TGTGCCACCAGCAGAGGCGACAGGCGACAAAATCAGCCCCAGCATTTT. Translated, it gives CATSRGDRRQNQPQHF.

The CDR3 coding sequence is TGTGCCAGCACCCCCGCTCCGGGTACCCCCATTTATACGCAGTATTTT. Translating it yields CASTPAPGTPIYTQYF. This chain links TRBV27 with TRBJ2-3; D is unclear. The V and J ends lost 7 bases and 7 bases respectively, with 24 bases between them. Germline assignment: CDR1 MNHEY and CDR2 SMNVEV (reference sequence). The CDR3 runs 16 residues.

The chain recombines TRBV19 with TRBJ2-5; 11 bases line up with TRBD2. Germline values: CDR1 LNHDA, CDR2 SQIVND (reference sequence). V lost 2 bases and J lost 4; bases outside the gene matches: 3. This CDR3 is built from 15 residues. The CDR3 sequence: CASSISLAGGETQYF. In DNA, the CDR3 is TGTGCCAGTAGTATAAGCCTAGCGGGGGGAGAGACCCAGTACTTC. The full variable domain, its missing parts supplied by reference TRBV19 and TRBJ2-5, is DGGITQSPKYLFRKEGQNVTLSCEQNLNHDAMYWYRQDPGQGLRLIYYSQIVNDFQKGDIAEGYSVSREKKESFPLTVTSAQKNPTAFYLCASSISLAGGETQYFGPGTRLLVL.

The CDR3 spells CAMTQGSLLTGELFF. The CDR3 DNA is TGTGCCATGACCCAGGGGAGTTTGCTCACCGGGGAGCTGTTTTTT. The rearrangement uses TRBV10-3 and TRBJ2-2, with D possibly being TRBD1 (6 bases). This CDR3 is built from 15 residues. Trimming left V 9 bases short and J 4 bases short, with 18 bases between. CDR1 is ENHRY and CDR2 is SYGVKD in the germline V gene.

V gene TRBV18 combines with J gene TRBJ1-3; no clear D gene. The germline CDR1 and CDR2 sequences are KGHSH and LQKENI. Trimming pared 1 base from V and 0 bases from J, leaving 4 bases between. The CDR3 loop spans 14 amino acids. The CDR3 nucleotides are TGTGCCAGCTCACCACAGGCCTCTGGAAACACCATATATTTT. As protein: CASSPQASGNTIYF.

As for this clone: The same CDR3 is also encoded by other DNA sequences in this sample. The chain recombines TRBV7-6 with TRBJ1-1; D is uncertain. CDR1 and CDR2 (germline): SGHVS, FNYEAQ. Trimming stripped 4 bases from V and 2 bases from J, with 14 bases between. CDR3 length equals 15 residues. The CDR3 loop reads CASSSISPENTEAFF. CDR3 coding DNA: TGTGCCAGCAGCTCAATCAGCCCCGAAAACACTGAAGCTTTCTTT.

This clone has more than one count but fewer than ten. V and J are TRBV12-5 and TRBJ2-3; D could derive from TRBD1 or TRBD2 (5 bases each). CDR3 length equals 16 residues. The germline gives CDR1 LGHNT, CDR2 FRNRAP. V lost 1 base to trimming and J lost 5 bases, with 16 bases between them. This chain's CDR3 is CASGLGGTAKQDTQYF. The CDR3 nucleotides are TGTGCTAGTGGTTTGGGAGGGACGGCAAAACAAGATACGCAGTATTTT.

This chain links TRBV5-8 with TRBJ2-3, with 14 nucleotides matching TRBD2. The CDR3 loop spans 17 amino acids. J was trimmed by 4 bases and V by 4 bases; bases with no gene match: 8. Germline V gives CDR1 SGHTS, CDR2 YDEGEE. CDR3 in DNA: TGTGCCAGCAGCCCGGGACTAGCGGGGGCCGGGGCAGATACGCAGTATTTT. Protein: CASSPGLAGAGADTQYF.

This clone occurred once. The chain has TRBV4-1 and TRBJ2-7; TRBD1 aligns across 7 bases. The V gene end was trimmed by 4 bases and the J gene end by 7 bases; junction bases not matched to a gene: 16. Germline V lookup: CDR1 MGHRA, CDR2 YSYEKL. This CDR3 is 16 amino acids long. In DNA, the CDR3 is TGCGCCAGCAGCCGCGAGGGGTGGGACAGCCGTAAAGAGCAGTACTTC. Its protein is CASSREGWDSRKEQYF.

This chain links TRBV7-2 with TRBJ2-5, with TRBD2 matching over 7 bases. Gene TRBJ2-7 matches the end of the DNA better, so the J call may be wrong. Germline V gene data show CDR1 as SGHTA and CDR2 as FQGNSA. There are 15 residues in the CDR3. In nucleotides, the CDR3 is TGTGCCAGCAGCCCGGAAGGACTAGGTTTGTACGAGCAGTACTTC. This sequence encodes CASSPEGLGLYEQYF.

The rearrangement joins TRBV18 to TRBJ2-3; D is unresolved. The V end was cut by 0 bases, the J end by 6 bases, with 10 bases between. This CDR3 is 14 amino acids long. Germline V gene lookup returns CDR1 KGHSH and CDR2 LQKENI. CDR3 sequence: CASSPPGNSDTQYF. The CDR3 DNA reads as TGTGCCAGCTCACCACCTGGGAACTCGGATACGCAGTATTTT.

The J gene is TRBJ2-1, the V gene TRBV6-1, with unresolved D. The germline V gene has CDR1 MNHNS and CDR2 SASEGT. V lost 0 bases to trimming and J lost 11 bases, with 5 bases between them. The CDR3 is 11 residues long. The CDR3 DNA follows: TGTGCCAGCAGTGAAGCGCAGCAGCAGTTCTTC. Protein sequence: CASSEAQQQFF.

This clone was detected once. The V and J genes are TRBV7-9 and TRBJ1-2, with unresolved D. The CDR3 covers 13 residues. The germline V gene encodes CDR1 SEHNR and CDR2 FQNEAQ (reference sequence). The V end lost 5 bases, the J end lost 5 bases, and 12 bases lay between the germline ends. DNA of the CDR3: TGTGCCAGCAGCCCAAGCGACAAGTATGGCTACACCTTC. Translation gives CASSPSDKYGYTF.

V is TRBV11-1 and J is TRBJ1-2; no clear D. The V gene lost 5 bases and the J gene lost 9 bases, with 13 bases spanning the gap. Germline CDR1 reads SGHAT; CDR2 reads FQDESV (reference sequence). This CDR3 contains 12 residues. The CDR3 loop is CASSPDTSSYTF. DNA of the CDR3: TGTGCCAGCAGCCCCGACACGTCTAGCTACACCTTC. Based on the CDR3 plus reference TRBV11-1 and TRBJ1-2, the full variable domain is EAEVAQSPRYKITEKSQAVAFWCDPISGHATLYWYRQILGQGPELLVQFQDESVVDDSQLPKDRFSAERLKGVDSTLKIQPAELGDSAMYLCASSPDTSSYTFGSGTRLTVV.

V gene TRBV19 combines with J gene TRBJ1-4; D is uncertain. V lost 1 base and J lost 3, with 9 bases in between. The CDR3 sequence is 15 residues long. Per germline, CDR1 LNHDA and CDR2 SQIVND (reference sequence). DNA of the CDR3: TGTGCCAGTAGTATAGGGGGAGCGGCTAATGAAAAACTGTTTTTT. Its translation: CASSIGGAANEKLFF.

V gene TRBV18 combines with J gene TRBJ2-3; D is tentatively TRBD1 or TRBD2 (6 bases each). The CDR3 totals 18 residues. CDR1 and CDR2 (germline): KGHSH, LQKENI. The germline V and J ends were trimmed by 0 bases and 2 bases, with 18 bases remaining between them. CDR3 residues: CASSPPGGANDFTDTQYF. The CDR3 region has the DNA TGTGCCAGCTCACCACCGGGGGGCGCGAATGACTTCACAGATACGCAGTATTTT.

The V call is TRBV6-5, the J call TRBJ2-2; TRBD1 aligns across 7 bases. The CDR3 runs 16 residues. CDR1 and CDR2 from the germline V gene are MNHEY and SVGAGI. J was trimmed by 2 bases and V by 4 bases; bases with no gene match: 7. CDR3 coding DNA: TGTGCCAGCAGTTCCCGAAGACAGGGTAACACCGGGGAGCTGTTTTTT. Its protein product is CASSSRRQGNTGELFF.

To note about this clone: The same CDR3 can be traced to other DNA sequences in this sample. The chain couples TRBV7-3 to TRBJ1-1, with 9 bases identical to TRBD1. Per germline, CDR1 SGHTA and CDR2 FQGTGA. Germline trimming cut 4 bases from V and 4 bases from J; bases unmatched to any gene: 7. CDR3 length equals 15 residues. The CDR3 is CASSSQGQGVTEAFF. CDR3 coding DNA: TGTGCCAGCAGCTCACAGGGACAGGGCGTCACTGAAGCTTTCTTT.

This chain joins TRBV15 and TRBJ1-2; TRBD1 is a possible D gene (5 bases). Germline CDR1 is LNHNV and CDR2 is YYDKDF (reference sequence). Trimming left V 1 base short and J 7 bases short, with 13 bases between. The CDR3 contains 14 residues. CDR3 DNA sequence: TGTGCCACCAGCAGAGTGGTGGGGGGAAGTGGCTACACCTTC. Protein: CATSRVVGGSGYTF. Full variable domain (outside the CDR3, taken from reference TRBV15 and TRBJ1-2): DAMVIQNPRYQVTQFGKPVTLSCSQTLNHNVMYWYQQKSSQAPKLLFHYYDKDFNNEADTPDNFQSRRPNTSFCFLDIRSPGLGDTAMYLCATSRVVGGSGYTFGSGTRLTVV.

The rearrangement links TRBV27 to TRBJ2-5; TRBD2 aligns across 12 bases. Germline assignment: CDR1 MNHEY and CDR2 SMNVEV (reference sequence). J was trimmed by 2 bases and V by 6 bases; bases with no gene match: 7. The length of the CDR3 is 16 residues. The chain's CDR3 is CASSLGLAGSQETQYF. In DNA form, the CDR3 reads TGTGCCAGCAGCCTAGGACTAGCGGGAAGTCAAGAGACCCAGTACTTC.

The chain couples TRBV28 to TRBJ1-5; D may be TRBD1 (5 bases). This CDR3 has 17 residues. V was trimmed by 6 bases and J by 0 bases, leaving 18 bases between them. The germline V gene encodes CDR1 MDHEN and CDR2 SYDVKM. This CDR3 reads CASSPPRDSGSNQPQHF. CDR3 DNA: TGTGCCAGCAGCCCCCCGAGGGACTCTGGTAGCAATCAGCCCCAGCATTTT.

The V gene is TRBV6-5, the J gene TRBJ2-7, with a possible D match to TRBD1 (6 bases). The germline V gene has CDR1 MNHEY and CDR2 SVGAGI. There are 15 residues in the CDR3. The germline V and J ends were trimmed by 6 bases and 0 bases, with 15 bases remaining between them. Here the CDR3 DNA reads TGTGCCAGCAGGACGGAGGAAGGGGGCTCCTACGAGCAGTACTTC. Its translation: CASRTEEGGSYEQYF.

A single count supports this clone. This rearrangement joins TRBV28 to TRBJ2-3, with TRBD2 matching over 8 bases. The germline gives CDR1 MDHEN, CDR2 SYDVKM. CDR3 length equals 14 residues. V gave up 6 bases and J gave up 4 bases; unmatched junction bases: 6. Here the CDR3 reads CASRIGGASDTQYF. CDR3 bases: TGTGCCAGCAGAATCGGGGGGGCATCAGATACGCAGTATTTT.

V gene TRBV28 combines with J gene TRBJ1-1; perhaps TRBD1 as D (5 bases). Germline CDR1 is MDHEN and CDR2 is SYDVKM. The germline V and J ends were trimmed by 4 bases and 6 bases, with 15 bases remaining between them. The CDR3 length is 14 residues. The CDR3 DNA reads as TGTGCCAGCAGTTGGTCTCGGGGGTTGTCTGAAGCTTTCTTT. Its protein product is CASSWSRGLSEAFF.

The chain has TRBV27 and TRBJ2-5; 8 bases are shared with TRBD2. The CDR3 is made up of 15 amino acids. The trim removed 4 bases at V and 2 bases at J, leaving 6 bases unmatched. Germline V gene sequence: CDR1 MNHEY, CDR2 SMNVEV (reference sequence). For the CDR3, the DNA is TGTGCCAGCAGTTCCGGGGGGGTAGGACAAGAGACCCAGTACTTC. It codes for CASSSGGVGQETQYF.

The chain combines TRBV7-3 with TRBJ1-1; D is undetermined. The germline V gene encodes CDR1 SGHTA and CDR2 FQGTGA. The V end was cut by 2 bases, the J end by 4 bases, with 11 bases between. CDR3 length: 14 residues. The CDR3 sequence: CASSLGGEATEAFF. CDR3 bases: TGTGCCAGCAGCTTAGGCGGAGAGGCCACTGAAGCTTTCTTT.

For the CDR3, the DNA is TGTGCCAGCAGGTTTGGGACCATGAACACTGAAGCTTTCTTT. This sequence encodes CASRFGTMNTEAFF. The rearrangement joins TRBV6-5 to TRBJ1-1; D might be TRBD1 (5 bases). Trimming pared 6 bases from V and 0 bases from J, leaving 11 bases between. Germline V CDR1 and CDR2: MNHEY, SVGAGI. The CDR3 extends over 14 amino acids.